This note documents a single T cell receptor (beta chain) sequence. Assay: immunoSEQ multiplex PCR; the TCRdb copy retains only in-frame clones and omits some. The sample has 250,000 or so clones, 75% to 90% seen once. This record comes from a study of blood T cell repertoires in COVID-19. Study overall: Samples taken during acute and convalescent COVID-19 were collected in the United States, Italy and Spain. T cells, B-cell-depleted T cells, or PBMCs provided the cDNA or gDNA that served as material.

The sequenced material came from peripheral blood. This TCR was recovered from a woman in her forties who had recovered from COVID-19.

CDR3 amino acids: CASSLDPGKETQYF. The DNA for the CDR3 is TGTGCCAGCAGCTTAGACCCAGGGAAAGAGACCCAGTACTTC. V usage is TRBV11-2 and J usage is TRBJ2-5; TRBD1 is a possible D gene (5 bases). The CDR3 totals 14 residues. Germline assignment: CDR1 SGHAT and CDR2 FQNNGV. Trimming shortened V by 0 bases and J by 3 bases, and 8 bases separated the two germline ends.